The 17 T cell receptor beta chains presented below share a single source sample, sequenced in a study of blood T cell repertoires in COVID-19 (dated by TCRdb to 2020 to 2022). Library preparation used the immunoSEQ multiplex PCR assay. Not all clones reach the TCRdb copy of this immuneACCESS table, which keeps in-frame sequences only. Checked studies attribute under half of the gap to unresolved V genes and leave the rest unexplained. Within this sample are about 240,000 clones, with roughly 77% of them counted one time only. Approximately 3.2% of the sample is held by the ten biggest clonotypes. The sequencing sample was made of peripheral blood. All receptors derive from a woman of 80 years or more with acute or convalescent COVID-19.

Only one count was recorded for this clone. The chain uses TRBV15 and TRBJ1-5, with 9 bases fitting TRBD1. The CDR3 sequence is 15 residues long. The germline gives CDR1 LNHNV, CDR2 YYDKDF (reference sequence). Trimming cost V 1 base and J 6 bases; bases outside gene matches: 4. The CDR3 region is CATSRGDRAFQPQHF. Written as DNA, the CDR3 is TGTGCCACCAGCAGAGGGGACAGGGCTTTTCAGCCCCAGCATTTT.

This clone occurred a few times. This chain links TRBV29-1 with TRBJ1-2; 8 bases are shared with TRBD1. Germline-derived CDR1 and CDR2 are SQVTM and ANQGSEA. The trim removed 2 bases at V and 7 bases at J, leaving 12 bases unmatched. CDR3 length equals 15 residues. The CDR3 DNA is TGCAGCGTTGAATGGGTGCAGGGGGCAGGGTTTGGCTACACCTTC. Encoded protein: CSVEWVQGAGFGYTF.

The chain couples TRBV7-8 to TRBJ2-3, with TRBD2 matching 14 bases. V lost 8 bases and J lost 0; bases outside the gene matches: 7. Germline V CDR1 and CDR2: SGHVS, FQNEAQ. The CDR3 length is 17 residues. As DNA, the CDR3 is TGTGCCAGCCAGACTAGCGGGGGGGCGGGTAGCACAGATACGCAGTATTTT. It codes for CASQTSGGAGSTDTQYF.

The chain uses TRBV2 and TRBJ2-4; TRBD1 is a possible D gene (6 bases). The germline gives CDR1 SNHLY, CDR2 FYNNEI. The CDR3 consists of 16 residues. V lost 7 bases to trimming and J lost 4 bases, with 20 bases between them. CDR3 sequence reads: CASTPGVKITKNIQYF. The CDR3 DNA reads TGTGCCAGCACCCCAGGGGTCAAAATAACTAAAAACATTCAGTACTTC.

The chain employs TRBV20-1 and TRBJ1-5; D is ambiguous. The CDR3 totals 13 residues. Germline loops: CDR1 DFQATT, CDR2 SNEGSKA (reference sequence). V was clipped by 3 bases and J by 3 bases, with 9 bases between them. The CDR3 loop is CSASGQANQPQHF. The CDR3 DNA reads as TGCAGTGCTAGTGGGCAGGCCAATCAGCCCCAGCATTTT.

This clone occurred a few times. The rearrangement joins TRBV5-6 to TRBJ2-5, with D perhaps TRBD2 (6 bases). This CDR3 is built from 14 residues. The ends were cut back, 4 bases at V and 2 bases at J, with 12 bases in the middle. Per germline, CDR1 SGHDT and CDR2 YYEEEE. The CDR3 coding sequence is TGTGCCAGCAGCAAGGGACTCAGACAAGAGACCCAGTACTTC. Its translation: CASSKGLRQETQYF. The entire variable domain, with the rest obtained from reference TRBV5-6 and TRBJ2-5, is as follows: DAGVTQSPTHLIKTRGQQVTLRCSPKSGHDTVSWYQQALGQGPQFIFQYYEEEERQRGNFPDRFSGHQFPNYSSELNVNALLLGDSALYLCASSKGLRQETQYFGPGTRLLVL.

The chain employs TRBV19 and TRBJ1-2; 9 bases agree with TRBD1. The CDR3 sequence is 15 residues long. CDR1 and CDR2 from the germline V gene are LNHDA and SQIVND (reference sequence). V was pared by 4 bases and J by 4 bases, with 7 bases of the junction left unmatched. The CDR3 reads CASSTPGTGLYGYTF. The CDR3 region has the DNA TGTGCCAGTAGTACTCCCGGGACAGGGCTCTATGGCTACACCTTC.

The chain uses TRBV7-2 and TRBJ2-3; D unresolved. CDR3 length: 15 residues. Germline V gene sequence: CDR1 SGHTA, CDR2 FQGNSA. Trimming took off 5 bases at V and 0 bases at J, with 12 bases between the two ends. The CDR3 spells CASSPTYASTDTQYF. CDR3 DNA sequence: TGTGCCAGCAGCCCCACCTACGCGAGCACAGATACGCAGTATTTT.

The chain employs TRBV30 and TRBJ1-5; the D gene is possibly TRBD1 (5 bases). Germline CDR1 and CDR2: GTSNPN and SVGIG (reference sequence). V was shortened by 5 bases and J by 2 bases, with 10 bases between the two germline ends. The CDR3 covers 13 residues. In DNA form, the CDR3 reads TGTGCCTGGGGGACTGAGCGCAATCAGCCCCAGCATTTT. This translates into CAWGTERNQPQHF.

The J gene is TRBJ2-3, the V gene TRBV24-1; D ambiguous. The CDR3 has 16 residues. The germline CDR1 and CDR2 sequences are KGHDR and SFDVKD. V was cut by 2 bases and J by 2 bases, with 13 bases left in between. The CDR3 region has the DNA TGTGCCACCAGTGATTCGCGAGTCTCCCACACAGATACGCAGTATTTT. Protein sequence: CATSDSRVSHTDTQYF.

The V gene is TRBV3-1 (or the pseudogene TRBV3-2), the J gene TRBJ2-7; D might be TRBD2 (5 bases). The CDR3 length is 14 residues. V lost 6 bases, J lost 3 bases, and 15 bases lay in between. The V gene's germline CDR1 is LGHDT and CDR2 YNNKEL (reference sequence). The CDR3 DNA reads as TGTGCCAGCAGAGCAAGCGGTCAAAACTACGAGCAGTACTTC. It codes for CASRASGQNYEQYF.

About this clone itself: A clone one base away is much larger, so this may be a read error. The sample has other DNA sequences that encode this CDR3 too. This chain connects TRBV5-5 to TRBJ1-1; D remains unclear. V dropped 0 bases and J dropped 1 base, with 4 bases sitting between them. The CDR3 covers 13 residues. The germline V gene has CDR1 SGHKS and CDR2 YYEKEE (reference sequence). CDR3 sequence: CASSLAGNTEAFF. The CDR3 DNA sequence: TGTGCCAGCAGCTTGGCAGGGAACACTGAAGCTTTCTTT.

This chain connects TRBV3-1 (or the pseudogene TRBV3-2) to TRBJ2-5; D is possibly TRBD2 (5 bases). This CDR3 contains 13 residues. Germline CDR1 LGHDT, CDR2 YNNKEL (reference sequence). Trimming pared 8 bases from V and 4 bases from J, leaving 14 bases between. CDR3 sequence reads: CASQHGLGETQYF. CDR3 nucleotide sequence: TGTGCCAGCCAACACGGACTTGGAGAGACCCAGTACTTC.

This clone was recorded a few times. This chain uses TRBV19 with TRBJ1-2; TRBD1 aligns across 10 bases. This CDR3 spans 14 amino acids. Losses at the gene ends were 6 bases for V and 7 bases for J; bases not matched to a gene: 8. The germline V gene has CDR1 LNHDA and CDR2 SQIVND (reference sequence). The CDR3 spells CASRHTGQGSGYTF. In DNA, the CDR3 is TGTGCCAGTAGACACACGGGACAGGGGTCTGGCTACACCTTC. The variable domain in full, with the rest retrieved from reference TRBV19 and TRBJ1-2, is DGGITQSPKYLFRKEGQNVTLSCEQNLNHDAMYWYRQDPGQGLRLIYYSQIVNDFQKGDIAEGYSVSREKKESFPLTVTSAQKNPTAFYLCASRHTGQGSGYTFGSGTRLTVV.

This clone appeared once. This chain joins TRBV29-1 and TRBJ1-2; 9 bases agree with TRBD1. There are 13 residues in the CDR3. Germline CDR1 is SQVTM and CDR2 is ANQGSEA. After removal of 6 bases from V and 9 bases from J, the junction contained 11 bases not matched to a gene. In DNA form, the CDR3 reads TGCAGCGTCTTCCCGGGACAGGGCGATAGCTACACCTTC. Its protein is CSVFPGQGDSYTF.

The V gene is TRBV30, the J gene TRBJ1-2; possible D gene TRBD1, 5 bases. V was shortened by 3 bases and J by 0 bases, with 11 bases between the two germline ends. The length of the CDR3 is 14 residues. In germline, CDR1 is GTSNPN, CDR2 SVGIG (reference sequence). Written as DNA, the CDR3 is TGTGCCTGGAGGACGGGGGTAGCTAACTATGGCTACACCTTC. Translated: CAWRTGVANYGYTF.

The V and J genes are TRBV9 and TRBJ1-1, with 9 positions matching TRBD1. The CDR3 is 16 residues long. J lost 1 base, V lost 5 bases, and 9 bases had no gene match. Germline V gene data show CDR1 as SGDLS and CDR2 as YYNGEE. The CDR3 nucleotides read TGTGCCAGCAGGTCTACAGGGGGCGGTGAGAACACTGAAGCTTTCTTT. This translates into CASRSTGGGENTEAFF.